The subject of this entry is one TCR beta chain. Germline V gives CDR1 LNHNV, CDR2 YYDKDF (reference sequence). The CDR3 is made up of 15 amino acids. V dropped 6 bases and J dropped 4; count of bases not matched to a gene: 10. This sample is drawn from a study of cytomegalovirus exposure and HLA in healthy donors. Looking at the study overall: The roughly 130 validation repertoires used the same platform as the roughly 700 first-cohort repertoires (as reported by a later analysis).

Clones were sequenced by immunoSEQ multiplex PCR, and TCRdb holds only the in-frame ones, with some missing. The table lists 250,000 to 300,000 clones, approximately 86% of them singletons. Material: PBMCs. The receptor comes from a woman in her late teens or twenties in good health and CMV-seronegative. The rearrangement links TRBV15 to TRBJ2-7, with 9 bases lining up with TRBD1. The CDR3 DNA follows: TGTGCCACCAGTAGTACAGGGGGCGCGAAGTACGAGCAGTACTTC. This codes for CATSSTGGAKYEQYF.